The rows below give T cell receptor beta chains drawn from one sample of a study of T cells in narcolepsy. TCRdb keeps only in-frame clones here, not all; method: immunoSEQ multiplex PCR. The table has some 16,000 clones, roughly two thirds seen once; the top ten hold around 14%. The sequenced sample was CD45RA- memory CD8+ T cells from PBMCs. These receptors were obtained from a human donor with narcolepsy. CDR3s include the opening cysteine and the closing phenylalanine or tryptophan. A D gene is named only where the DNA matches it firmly. Rows give clone size only sometimes, using once, few, many, or a class for an expanded clone.

-,-,TRBV7-8,16,TRBJ2-3,TGTGCCAGCAGCTTAGCCGGCACACAGGCTGAAGATACGCAGTATTTT,CASSLAGTQAEDTQYF
once,-,TRBV13,15,TRBJ2-7,TGTGCCAGCAGCTTAGATCCCTCATTTGCCTACGAGCAGTACTTC,CASSLDPSFAYEQYF
-,TRBD2,TRBV5-6,18,TRBJ2-7,TGTGCCAGCAGCTTGGCTGAGCGGGAGGGCTTTGACTCCTACGAGCAGTACTTC,CASSLAEREGFDSYEQYF
-,TRBD2,TRBV6-1,16,TRBJ2-7,TGTGCCAGCAGTGAGTTCCTAGCGGGAGGACTGTACGAGCAGTACTTC,CASSEFLAGGLYEQYF
-,TRBD2,TRBV7-9,14,TRBJ2-7,TGTGCCAGCAGCTTAACTAGCGGGAGCTACGAGCAGTACTTC,CASSLTSGSYEQYF
-,-,TRBV5-6,12,TRBJ1-1,TGTGCCAGCAGCTTGGTGGAGGGTAAAGCTTTCTTT,CASSLVEGKAFF
-,-,TRBV7-9,14,TRBJ2-1,TGTGCCAGCGCCCGGCCCGGCAAAGACAATGAGCAGTTCTTC,CASARPGKDNEQFF
-,TRBD2,TRBV30,13,TRBJ2-5,TGTGCCTGGAGCGCGGGAGACGGAGAGACCCAGTACTTC,CAWSAGDGETQYF
-,-,TRBV15,15,TRBJ2-1,TGTGCCACCGGGACCTGGACCAACACCGACAATGAGCAGTTCTTC,CATGTWTNTDNEQFF
-,-,TRBV5-1,15,TRBJ1-2,TGCGCCAGCAGCCTGGACCCCCCTCCTAACTATGGCTACACCTTC,CASSLDPPPNYGYTF
-,-,TRBV29-1,11,TRBJ2-1,TGCAGCGTTGAAGACGAGACTAAGCAGTTCTTC,CSVEDETKQFF
-,TRBD1,TRBV6-5,15,TRBJ1-1,TGTGCCAGCAGGCTGGGACAGGGGGGTCGGACTGAAGCTTTCTTT,CASRLGQGGRTEAFF
-,-,TRBV7-7,15,TRBJ2-2,TGTGCCAGCAGCTTAAGAGTTAGGGACACCGGGGAGCTGTTTTTT,CASSLRVRDTGELFF
few,-,TRBV12-5,12,TRBJ2-1,TGTGCTAGTGTTCTCGGCAACAATGAGCAGTTCTTC,CASVLGNNEQFF
-,-,TRBV6-5,14,TRBJ1-5,TGTGCCAGCAGCCCCGACAGGAGCAATCAGCCCCAGCATTTT,CASSPDRSNQPQHF
-,TRBD2,TRBV6-5,15,TRBJ2-1,TGTGCCAGCAGTCTGACTAGCGGGGGGGCGAATGAGCAGTTCTTC,CASSLTSGGANEQFF
-,-,TRBV1,15,TRBJ2-3,TGCACCAGCAGCCAAGGGACTAGCGGGACAGATACGCAGTATTTT,CTSSQGTSGTDTQYF
-,TRBD1,TRBV18,15,TRBJ1-4,TGTGCCAGCTCACCGCCGACAGGGTCAGATGAAAAACTGTTTTTT,CASSPPTGSDEKLFF
-,-,TRBV7-6,15,TRBJ2-7,TGTGCCAGCAGCTTAGAGGCAGGGGATCACTACGAGCAGTACTTC,CASSLEAGDHYEQYF
medium-sized,-,TRBV4-1,16,TRBJ1-1,TGCGCCAGCAGCCAAGCGAGGGCAATTCCGAACACTGAAGCTTTCTTT,CASSQARAIPNTEAFF
-,-,TRBV6-5,14,TRBJ2-7,TGTGCCAGCAGTTACGACGGCAGGCTCTACGGGCAGTACTTC,CASSYDGRLYGQYF
-,-,TRBV4-1,15,TRBJ2-3,TGCGCCAGCAGCCTACAGAAAGATAGCACAGATACGCAGTATTTT,CASSLQKDSTDTQYF
-,-,TRBV7-9,14,TRBJ2-7,TGTGCCAGCAGCTTAGCGGGAGATGGTTACGAGCAGTACTTC,CASSLAGDGYEQYF
few,-,TRBV7-9,12,TRBJ2-7,TGTGCCAGCAGCCCATACCCCTACGAGCAGTACTTC,CASSPYPYEQYF
few,-,TRBV19,12,TRBJ1-5,TGTGCCAGTAGGGACACTAATCAGCCCCAGCATTTT,CASRDTNQPQHF
-,TRBD1,TRBV27,13,TRBJ1-2,TGTGCCAGCAGCAGGGGGCTGGTCTATGGCTACACCTTC,CASSRGLVYGYTF
-,TRBD2,TRBV5-5,14,TRBJ2-7,TGTGCCAGCAGCTTCCGCGGGGGCTCCTACGAGCAGTACTTC,CASSFRGGSYEQYF
few,TRBD1,TRBV9,15,TRBJ2-5,TGTGCCAGCAGCGCCACGACAGGGGGCATAGAGACCCAGTACTTC,CASSATTGGIETQYF
medium-sized,TRBD1,TRBV18,16,TRBJ1-1,TGTGCCAGCTACCGACAGGGGGACTACCTGAACACTGAAGCTTTCTTT,CASYRQGDYLNTEAFF
-,-,TRBV4-1,17,TRBJ2-1,TGCGCCAGCAGTCCCGTAGGACAGTGGAGCTCCTACAATGAGCAGTTCTTC,CASSPVGQWSSYNEQFF
-,TRBD2,TRBV29-1,15,TRBJ2-5,TGCAGCGTGACCTGGACTAGCGGGCCCCAAGAGACCCAGTACTTC,CSVTWTSGPQETQYF
-,-,TRBV7-2,15,TRBJ2-5,TGTGCCAGCAGCTTAGTCGAGGGGCGGGGAGAGACCCAGTACTTC,CASSLVEGRGETQYF
-,-,TRBV6-5,14,TRBJ2-2,TGTGCCAGCAGTTTGGACAGGAACACCGGGGAGCTGTTTTTT,CASSLDRNTGELFF
-,TRBD2,TRBV7-9,16,TRBJ2-1,TGTGCCAGCAGCTCAGACGCCACTAGCGGGTACAATGAGCAGTTCTTC,CASSSDATSGYNEQFF
-,TRBD2,TRBV7-3,15,TRBJ2-1,TGTGCCAGCAGCTTCGGGCCTGGGACTAGAAATGAGCAGTTCTTC,CASSFGPGTRNEQFF
-,-,TRBV9,15,TRBJ1-3,TGTGCCAGCAGCTTCGAGGGTCTATCTGGAAACACCATATATTTT,CASSFEGLSGNTIYF
once,-,TRBV28,14,TRBJ1-1,TGTGCCAGCAGTTTCACGGTGGGCAGCACTGAAGCTTTCTTT,CASSFTVGSTEAFF